This TCR beta chain comes out of a study of OX40 agonist ivuxolimab in advanced cancers. Notes on the research overall: Ivuxolimab was an agonistic, fully human IgG2 monoclonal antibody directed against OX40 (CD134), a costimulatory receptor. The purpose of peripheral TCRbeta sequencing was to test whether ivuxolimab changed TCR sequence diversity and led to clonal T-cell expansion. Patients were allowed to have had prior anti-PD-1, anti-PD-L1 or anti-CTLA-4 therapy, and 40% of the dose-escalation patients had previously received checkpoint inhibitors. Among the roughly 50 dose-escalation patients, about 20 had hepatocellular carcinoma, approximately 15 melanoma, 9 renal cell carcinoma and 9 head and neck cancer. In the dose-escalation cohort, approximately 80% of patients were male, and the mean age was roughly 56 years with a range of about 20 to 79. Intravenous ivuxolimab was administered to patients every 2 weeks at six dose levels: 0.01, 0.1, 0.3, 1.5, 3 and 10 mg/kg. The paper reports the monotherapy dose-escalation portion (N ≈ 52 patients) of the phase I ivuxolimab trial. Partial responses occurred in three dose-escalation patients: two with cutaneous melanoma and one with hepatocellular carcinoma.

Genomic DNA was isolated from the sorted cells so that the TCRbeta CDR3 region could be sequenced. TCRbeta CDR3 regions were sequenced using the immunoSEQ Assay. The clones in this table, taken by TCRdb from immuneACCESS, are in-frame only. Not every clone is retained; where verified, under half of the shortfall comes from an unresolved V gene, and the cause of the rest is unknown. In this sample the table shows 20,000 to 25,000 clones, 76% of which occur a single time. The ten largest clones represent less than 9.5% of the sample. The study at large found these results: Low levels of normalized T-cell clonal expansion were also shown by some nonresponding patients. Partial responders in the 0.1-3.0 mg/kg groups had among the lowest normalized peripheral clonal expansion, especially among CD8+ T cells. After ivuxolimab, expanded clones were on average more numerous among CD8+ T cells than among CD4+ T cells. At doses of 0.1 to 3.0 mg/kg, clonal expansion of both CD4+ and CD8+ blood T cells was observed from baseline to week 6. Which antigens the clonally expanded peripheral T cells were specific for was not determined.

In the case of this clone: Which antigen it targets is not known. The input lacks base qualities; no much larger clone sits a single base away.

Spanning cysteine to phenylalanine, the CDR3 consists of 13 amino acids. Only the CDR3 region is kept as DNA, spanning 39 bases read in frame from base 1. From a lookup of the germline V gene (reference sequence), CDR1 and CDR2 are SGHKS and YYEKEE. The junction carries 3 bases between V and J, which are trimmed by 2 bases and 0 bases respectively. The trial excluded patients who had a history of autoimmune disease or who were on systemic immunosuppression. In every dose cohort, peripheral blood was drawn for TCR sequencing at baseline, cycle 4 day 1, and cycle 7 day 1. The samples were drawn from a first-in-human, open-label, multicenter phase I dose-escalation trial of ivuxolimab. The trial enrolled adults with locally advanced or metastatic head and neck squamous cell, hepatocellular, melanoma or renal cell carcinoma. CD4+ and CD8+ T cells were sorted separately from peripheral blood before TCR sequencing.

The TCR was taken from an adult with an advanced solid tumor such as melanoma, head and neck, liver or kidney cancer. This specimen consisted of CD4+ or CD8+ T cells sorted from blood, obtained in a trial of the OX40 agonist ivuxolimab. The rearranged chain carries TRBV5-5 and TRBJ1-3; no D segment can be confidently identified. For the CDR3, the sequence is CASSFHSGNTIYF. The nucleotides are TGTGCCAGCAGCTTTCACTCTGGAAACACCATATATTTT.